This TCR beta chain is from a study of PD-1 blockade in classical Hodgkin lymphoma. The CDR3 runs 17 residues. V lost 5 bases to trimming and J lost 0 bases, with 16 bases between them. The germline gives CDR1 SEHNR, CDR2 FQNEAQ (reference sequence). Profiling relied on immunoSEQ multiplex PCR, and the TCRdb table lists in-frame clones only, not all of them. The sample consists of fewer than 80,000 clones, 71% of them appearing once. Every patient relapsed after autologous stem cell transplantation, and brentuximab vedotin exposure varied. The sequence was collected from a human donor with classical Hodgkin lymphoma. The chain combines TRBV7-9 with TRBJ1-4; D is perhaps TRBD1 (5 bases). This material consisted of peripheral blood mononuclear cells (PBMCs), taken before the second cycle of nivolumab. CDR3 DNA sequence: TGTGCCAGCAGCGTAATGGGGGTTTCAACAACTAATGAAAAACTGTTTTTT. Translating it yields CASSVMGVSTTNEKLFF.